Listed below are T cell receptor beta chains from one sample, sequenced in a study of human T cells and chemical hapten exposure. TCRdb fed the RACE reads into MiXCR, producing one record per CDR3 protein. The sample lists under 400,000 distinct CDR3 sequences, more than 4.5% occurring once. The source material was whole blood, sampled in connection with sensitization to the hapten diphenylcyclopropenone (DPC). The origin of the receptors is a woman between 45 and 65 years old with alopecia areata. Some clones in this sample may be carry-over from other donors' samples. The CDR3 runs from the conserved cysteine through the conserved F or W. The order of the fields is D gene, J gene, V gene, clone size, CDR3 protein, CDR3 DNA. D genes are given only for firm matches. Clone size is shown for a subset of rows, as once, few, many or a class of expanded clone.

TRBD1	TRBJ2-7	TRBV4-1	few	CASSLTGGPAYEQYF	TGCGCCAGCAGCCTAACAGGGGGTCCGGCCTACGAGCAGTACTTC
NA	TRBJ1-1	TRBV29-1	many	CSFLVGGKNTEAFF	TGCAGCTTTCTCGTCGGGGGGAAGAACACTGAAGCTTTCTTT
NA	TRBJ2-2	TRBV5-4	many	CASSRQENTGELFF	TGTGCCAGCAGTCGACAGGAGAACACCGGGGAGCTGTTTTTT
TRBD1	TRBJ1-1	TRBV12-3/TRBV12-4	NA	CASSWGTGNTEAFF	TGTGCCAGCAGTTGGGGGACAGGGAACACTGAAGCTTTCTTT
TRBD2	TRBJ2-3	TRBV24-1	NA	CATSGLAGGWDTQYF	TGTGCCACCAGTGGACTAGCGGGAGGATGGGATACGCAGTATTTT
NA	TRBJ1-5	TRBV6-2/TRBV6-3	NA	CASSPGRQGNRPQHF	TGTGCCAGCAGTCCGGGACGGCAAGGCAATCGGCCCCAGCATTTT
NA	TRBJ1-1	TRBV6-5	few	CASSYSIGSNTEAFF	TGTGCCAGCAGTTACTCGATCGGCAGCAACACTGAAGCTTTCTTT
TRBD1	TRBJ1-5	TRBV6-1	few	CASKRQGASNQPQHF	TGTGCCAGCAAGAGACAGGGGGCTAGCAATCAGCCCCAGCATTTT
NA	TRBJ2-3	TRBV5-1	few	CASSLADSFPDTQYF	TGCGCCAGCAGCTTGGCGGACTCCTTTCCGGATACGCAGTATTTT
NA	TRBJ1-1	TRBV29-1	many	CSVEVRPGAFF	TGCAGCGTTGAAGTAAGGCCGGGGGCTTTCTTT
NA	TRBJ1-1	TRBV27	many	CASTTLQGNTEAFF	TGTGCCAGCACCACGTTACAGGGGAACACTGAAGCTTTCTTT
TRBD1	TRBJ2-7	TRBV20-1	once	CSVTGTAQDYEQYF	TGCAGTGTTACCGGGACAGCTCAGGACTACGAGCAGTACTTC
TRBD2	TRBJ2-7	TRBV29-1	NA	CSVEDRGGHEQYF	TGCAGCGTTGAAGACCGCGGGGGACACGAGCAGTACTTC
NA	TRBJ2-1	TRBV29-1	many	CSVVVGSSSYNEQFF	TGCAGCGTTGTGGTAGGGTCCAGCTCCTACAATGAGCAGTTCTTC
TRBD1	TRBJ1-1	TRBV11-2	NA	CASSLGTGRSTEAFF	TGTGCCAGCAGCTTAGGGACAGGGAGGAGCACTGAAGCTTTCTTT
TRBD1	TRBJ2-5	TRBV6-6	few	CATFTGTGNRQETQYF	TGTGCCACCTTTACCGGGACAGGGAACCGCCAAGAGACCCAGTACTTC
NA	TRBJ1-5	TRBV18	many	CASPFIDQHF	TGTGCCAGCCCCTTTATCGACCAGCATTTT
TRBD1	TRBJ2-3	TRBV6-5	many	CASRSRSRTGVTDTQYF	TGTGCCAGCAGGAGCCGTAGCAGGACAGGGGTCACAGATACGCAGTATTTT
NA	TRBJ2-1	TRBV6-2/TRBV6-3	NA	CASRGRYYNEQFF	TGTGCCAGCAGAGGGAGGTATTACAATGAGCAGTTCTTC
TRBD2	TRBJ2-3	TRBV29-1	NA	CSVEGGLAGAVDTQYF	TGCAGCGTTGAAGGGGGACTAGCGGGAGCGGTAGATACGCAGTATTTT
NA	TRBJ2-2	TRBV12-3/TRBV12-4	NA	CASSSRPIGELFF	TGTGCCAGCAGTTCTCGTCCGATAGGGGAGCTGTTTTTT
TRBD2	TRBJ2-3	TRBV29-1	few	CSVDLTSGGGDTQYF	TGCAGCGTCGATCTGACTAGCGGGGGCGGGGATACGCAGTATTTT
TRBD2	TRBJ2-1	TRBV28	few	CASSYTSGWARNEQFF	TGTGCCAGCAGTTATACTAGCGGGTGGGCAAGGAATGAGCAGTTCTTC
NA	TRBJ2-7	TRBV20-1	many	CSVPLGDEQYF	TGCAGTGTCCCGTTGGGAGACGAGCAGTACTTC
TRBD1	TRBJ1-2	TRBV24-1	NA	CATPIWHPGQGAEDYGYTF	TGTGCCACCCCAATTTGGCATCCGGGACAGGGGGCTGAGGACTATGGCTACACCTTC
TRBD2	TRBJ2-1	TRBV6-6	many	CASSYTVLAGGDNEQFF	TGTGCCAGCAGTTACACTGTCCTAGCGGGAGGGGACAATGAGCAGTTCTTC
NA	TRBJ2-3	TRBV5-1	NA	CASSLDRSGQYF	TGCGCCAGCAGCTTGGACAGGAGTGGGCAGTATTTT
NA	TRBJ2-1	TRBV7-2	few	CASISQTPDSYNEQFF	TGTGCCAGCATCTCCCAAACCCCTGACTCCTACAATGAGCAGTTCTTC
NA	TRBJ1-5	TRBV3-1	NA	CASSQGFKGLGVNQPQHF	TGTGCCAGCAGCCAAGGGTTCAAAGGGCTAGGAGTTAATCAGCCCCAGCATTTT
TRBD2	TRBJ2-3	TRBV2	many	CASSEGASGGRTDTQYF	TGTGCCAGCAGTGAAGGGGCTAGCGGGGGTCGCACAGATACGCAGTATTTT
NA	TRBJ1-3	TRBV10-3	many	CAISESRGGNTIYF	TGTGCCATCAGTGAGTCCAGAGGGGGAAACACCATATATTTT
NA	TRBJ1-1	TRBV2	many	CASTKGGLNTEAFF	TGTGCCAGCACCAAAGGGGGGCTGAACACTGAAGCTTTCTTT
NA	TRBJ2-7	TRBV7-6	few	CASSLRSGLGISYEQYF	TGTGCCAGCAGCTTACGTTCGGGACTTGGAATATCCTACGAGCAGTACTTC
NA	TRBJ1-2	TRBV28	few	CASSFRQYGYTF	TGTGCCAGCAGTTTCAGACAGTATGGCTACACCTTC